Sequencing of this T cell receptor (beta chain) was carried out in a study of identical twins. General observations from the study: Because invariant MAIT and iNKT cells could be present, zero-insertion analyses could be partly confounded.

This clonotype was observed at least ten times. What it binds is not known. After template switching added a universal primer site, the resulting cDNA carried unique molecular identifiers. TCRdb independently ran MiXCR on the 5' RACE reads; one entry per CDR3 protein. This sample has about 200,000 distinct CDR3 sequences, with approximately 10% found just once. This CDR3 is 16 amino acids long. Germline-derived CDR1 and CDR2 are DFQATT and SNEGSKA (reference sequence). V trimming: 3 bases; J trimming: 0 bases; junction bases outside the gene matches: 6. This receptor was obtained from a man in his fifties in good health. The sequenced sample was memory T cells sorted from blood. The gene calls are TRBV20-1 and TRBJ2-5, with 11 positions matching TRBD1. For the CDR3, the DNA is TGCAGTGCTAGCGAGGGACAGGGGGTCAACCAAGAGACCCAGTACTTC. Translated: CSASEGQGVNQETQYF.